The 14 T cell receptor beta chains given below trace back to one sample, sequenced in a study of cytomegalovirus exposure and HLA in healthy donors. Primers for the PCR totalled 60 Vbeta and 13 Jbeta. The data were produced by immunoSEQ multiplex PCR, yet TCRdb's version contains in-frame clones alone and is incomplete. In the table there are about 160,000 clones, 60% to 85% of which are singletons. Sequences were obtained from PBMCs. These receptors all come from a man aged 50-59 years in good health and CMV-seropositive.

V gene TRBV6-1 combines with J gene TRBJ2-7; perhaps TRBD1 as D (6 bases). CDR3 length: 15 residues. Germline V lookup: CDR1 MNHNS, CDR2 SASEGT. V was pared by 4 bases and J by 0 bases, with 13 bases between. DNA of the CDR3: TGTGCCAGCAGTGTAAGGACAGTTAGCTCCTACGAGCAGTACTTC. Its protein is CASSVRTVSSYEQYF.

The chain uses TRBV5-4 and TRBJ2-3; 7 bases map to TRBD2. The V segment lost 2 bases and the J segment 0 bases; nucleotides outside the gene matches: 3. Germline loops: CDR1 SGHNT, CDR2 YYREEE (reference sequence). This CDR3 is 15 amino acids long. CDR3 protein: CASSFGLVSTDTQYF. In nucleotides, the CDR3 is TGTGCCAGCAGCTTCGGACTAGTAAGCACAGATACGCAGTATTTT.

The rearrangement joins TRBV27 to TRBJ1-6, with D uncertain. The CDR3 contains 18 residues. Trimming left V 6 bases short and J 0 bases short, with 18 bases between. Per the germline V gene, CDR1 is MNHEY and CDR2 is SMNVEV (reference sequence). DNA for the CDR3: TGTGCCAGCAGCCCCGGAGGTCTTCGGGTCTCCTATAATTCACCCCTCCACTTT. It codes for CASSPGGLRVSYNSPLHF.

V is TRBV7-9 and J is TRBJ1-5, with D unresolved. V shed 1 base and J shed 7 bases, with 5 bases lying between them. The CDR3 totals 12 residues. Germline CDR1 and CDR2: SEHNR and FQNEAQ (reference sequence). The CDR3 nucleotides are TGTGCCAGCAGCTTAGAGCGGCAGCCCCAGCATTTT. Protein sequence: CASSLERQPQHF.

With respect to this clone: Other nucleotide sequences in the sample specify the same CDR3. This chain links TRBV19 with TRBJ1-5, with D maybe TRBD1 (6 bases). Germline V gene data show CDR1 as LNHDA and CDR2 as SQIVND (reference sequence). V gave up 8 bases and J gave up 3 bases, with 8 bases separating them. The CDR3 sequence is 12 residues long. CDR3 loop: CASRGANQPQHF. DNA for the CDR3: TGTGCCAGTCGGGGGGCCAATCAGCCCCAGCATTTT.

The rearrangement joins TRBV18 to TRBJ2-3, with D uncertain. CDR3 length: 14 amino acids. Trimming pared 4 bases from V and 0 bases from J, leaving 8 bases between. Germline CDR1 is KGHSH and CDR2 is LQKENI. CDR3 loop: CASSLAASTDTQYF. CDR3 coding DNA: TGTGCCAGCTCACTGGCGGCCAGCACAGATACGCAGTATTTT.

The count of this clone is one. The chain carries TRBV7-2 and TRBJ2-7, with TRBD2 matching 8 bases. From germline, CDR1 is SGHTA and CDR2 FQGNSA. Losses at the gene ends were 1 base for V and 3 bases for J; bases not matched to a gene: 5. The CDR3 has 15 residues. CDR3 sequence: CASSLVSREGYEQYF. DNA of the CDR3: TGTGCCAGCAGCTTAGTATCCCGGGAGGGCTACGAGCAGTACTTC.

CDR3 DNA sequence: TGTGCCAGCAGCCAAGATGTGGGAGATAACACCGGGGAGCTGTTTTTT. It specifies CASSQDVGDNTGELFF. V is TRBV4-2 and J is TRBJ2-2, with TRBD2 as a possible D gene (5 bases). The CDR3 sequence is 16 residues long. Per the germline V gene, CDR1 is LGHNA and CDR2 is YNFKEQ. Trimming removed 0 bases from V and 2 bases from J, with 10 bases in between.

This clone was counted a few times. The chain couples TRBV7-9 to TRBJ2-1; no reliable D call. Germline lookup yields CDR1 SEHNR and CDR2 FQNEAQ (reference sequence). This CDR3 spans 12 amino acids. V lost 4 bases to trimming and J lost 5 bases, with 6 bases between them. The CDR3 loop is CASSSRNNEQFF. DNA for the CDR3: TGTGCCAGCAGCTCTAGAAACAATGAGCAGTTCTTC.

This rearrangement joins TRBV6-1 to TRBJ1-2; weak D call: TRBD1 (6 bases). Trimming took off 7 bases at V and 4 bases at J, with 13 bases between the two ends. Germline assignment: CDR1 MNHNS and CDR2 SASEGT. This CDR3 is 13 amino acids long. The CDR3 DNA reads TGTGCCAGCAAGGACAGTGATATCTATGGCTACACCTTC. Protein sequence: CASKDSDIYGYTF.

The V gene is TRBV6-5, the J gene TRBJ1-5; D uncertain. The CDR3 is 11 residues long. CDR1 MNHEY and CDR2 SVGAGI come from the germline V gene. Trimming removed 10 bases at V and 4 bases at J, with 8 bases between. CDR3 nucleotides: TGTGCCACTGGGCGTAATCAGCCCCAGCATTTT. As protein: CATGRNQPQHF.

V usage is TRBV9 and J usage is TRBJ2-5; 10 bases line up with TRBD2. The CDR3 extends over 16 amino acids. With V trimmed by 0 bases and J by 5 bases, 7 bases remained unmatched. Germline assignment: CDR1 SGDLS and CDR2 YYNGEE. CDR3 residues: CASSVGLAGVRETQYF. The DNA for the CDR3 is TGTGCCAGCAGCGTAGGCCTAGCGGGAGTGAGGGAGACCCAGTACTTC.

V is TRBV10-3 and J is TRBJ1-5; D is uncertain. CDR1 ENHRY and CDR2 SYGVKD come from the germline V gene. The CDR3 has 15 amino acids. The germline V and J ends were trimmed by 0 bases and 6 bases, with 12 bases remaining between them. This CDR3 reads CAISESEGFTQPQHF. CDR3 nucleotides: TGTGCCATCAGTGAGTCGGAGGGTTTTACTCAGCCCCAGCATTTT.

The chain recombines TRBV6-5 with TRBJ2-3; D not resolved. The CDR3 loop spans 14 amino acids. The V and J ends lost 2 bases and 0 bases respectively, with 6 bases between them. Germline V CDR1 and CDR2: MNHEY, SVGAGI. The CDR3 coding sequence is TGTGCCAGCAGTTACGCGGAGAGCACAGATACGCAGTATTTT. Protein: CASSYAESTDTQYF.